Listed below are T cell receptor beta chains from one sample, sequenced in a study of T-cell reconstitution after alpha-beta-depleted transplantation in children. TCRdb called the PCR reads again in MiXCR, with one record for every CDR3 protein. Of about a million distinct CDR3 sequences in the sample, about 29% were seen once. Material: PBMCs, mostly from graft donor cells, obtained 360 days after TCRalphabeta/CD19-depleted stem cell transplant. All receptors derive from a boy less than two years old who had a stem cell transplant for SCID, so the T cells may come from the graft donor. CDR3s include the opening cysteine and the closing phenylalanine or tryptophan. Fields, in order: clone size, D gene, J gene, CDR3 length, V gene, CDR3 DNA, CDR3 protein. A D gene is named only where the DNA matches it firmly. The size entry is marked missing in some rows and otherwise reads once, few, many or a size class.

clone size: once; D gene: .; J gene: TRBJ2-7; CDR3 length: 14; V gene: TRBV15; CDR3 DNA: TGTGCCACCAGCAGACATAGAATTCCCTACGAGCAGTACTTC; CDR3 protein: CATSRHRIPYEQYF
clone size: .; D gene: .; J gene: TRBJ2-7; CDR3 length: 14; V gene: TRBV5-1; CDR3 DNA: TGCGCCAGCAGCTCCGCGGTCGGAGACTACGAGCAGTACTTC; CDR3 protein: CASSSAVGDYEQYF
clone size: .; D gene: .; J gene: TRBJ1-6; CDR3 length: 14; V gene: TRBV3-1; CDR3 DNA: TGTGCCAGCAGCCAAGTACGGAAGAATTCACCCCTCCACTTT; CDR3 protein: CASSQVRKNSPLHF
clone size: few; D gene: .; J gene: TRBJ2-7; CDR3 length: 14; V gene: TRBV20-1; CDR3 DNA: TGCAGTGCTATATCAGGGGACGCGCCCTACGAGCAGTACTTC; CDR3 protein: CSAISGDAPYEQYF
clone size: .; D gene: .; J gene: TRBJ2-7; CDR3 length: 14; V gene: TRBV7-2; CDR3 DNA: TGTGCCAGCAGCTTGTGGCCAGGGGAATACGAGCAGTACTTC; CDR3 protein: CASSLWPGEYEQYF
clone size: many; D gene: .; J gene: TRBJ1-6; CDR3 length: 13; V gene: TRBV6-5; CDR3 DNA: TGTGCCAGCAGTTCCGGAGGTGGTTCACCCCTCCACTTT; CDR3 protein: CASSSGGGSPLHF
clone size: .; D gene: .; J gene: TRBJ2-5; CDR3 length: 15; V gene: TRBV12-3/TRBV12-4; CDR3 DNA: TGTGCCAGCAGCCTACAGGGCTTACGTGAAGAGACCCAGTACTTC; CDR3 protein: CASSLQGLREETQYF
clone size: few; D gene: .; J gene: TRBJ2-2; CDR3 length: 18; V gene: TRBV7-8; CDR3 DNA: TGTGCCAGCAGCTTGAAGGGGGGGGGGCGAGTAAACACCGGGGAGCTGTTTTTT; CDR3 protein: CASSLKGGGRVNTGELFF
clone size: .; D gene: .; J gene: TRBJ2-7; CDR3 length: 16; V gene: TRBV12-3/TRBV12-4; CDR3 DNA: TGTGCCAGCAGCGAGCCCAGGGGCCCCTTACCCTACGAGCAGTACTTC; CDR3 protein: CASSEPRGPLPYEQYF
clone size: .; D gene: TRBD1; J gene: TRBJ1-1; CDR3 length: 14; V gene: TRBV28; CDR3 DNA: TGTGCCAGCAGGCCAGACAGGGGGAACAGGGAAGCTTTCTTT; CDR3 protein: CASRPDRGNREAFF
clone size: few; D gene: .; J gene: TRBJ2-1; CDR3 length: 13; V gene: TRBV29-1; CDR3 DNA: TGCAGCGCCGCCGGGGGCTCCTACAATGAGCAGTTCTTC; CDR3 protein: CSAAGGSYNEQFF